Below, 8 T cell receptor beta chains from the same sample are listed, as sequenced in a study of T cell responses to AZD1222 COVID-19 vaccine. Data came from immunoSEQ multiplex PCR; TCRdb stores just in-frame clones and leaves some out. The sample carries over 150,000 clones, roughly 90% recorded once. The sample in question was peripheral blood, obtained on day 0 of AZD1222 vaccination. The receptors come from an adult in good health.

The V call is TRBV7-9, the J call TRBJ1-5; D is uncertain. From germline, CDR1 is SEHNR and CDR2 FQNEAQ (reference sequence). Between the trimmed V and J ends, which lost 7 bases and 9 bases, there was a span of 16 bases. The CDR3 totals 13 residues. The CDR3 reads CASTGPGGGPQHF. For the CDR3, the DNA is TGTGCCAGCACAGGACCGGGAGGAGGGCCCCAGCATTTT.

In nucleotides, the CDR3 is TGTGCCAGCAGTGAATTAAGTGTAGGGACTAATTCACCCCTCCACTTT. It is translated as CASSELSVGTNSPLHF. The rearrangement links TRBV6-1 to TRBJ1-6; TRBD1 is a possible D gene (5 bases). Trimming stripped 2 bases from V and 6 bases from J, with 14 bases between. Germline CDR1 MNHNS, CDR2 SASEGT. The CDR3 is made up of 16 amino acids.

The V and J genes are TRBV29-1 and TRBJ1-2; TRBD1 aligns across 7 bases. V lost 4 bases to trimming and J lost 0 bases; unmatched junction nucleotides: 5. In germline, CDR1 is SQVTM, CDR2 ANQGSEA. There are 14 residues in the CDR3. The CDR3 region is CSVVDRITNYGYTF. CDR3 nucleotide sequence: TGCAGCGTTGTGGACAGGATTACTAACTATGGCTACACCTTC.

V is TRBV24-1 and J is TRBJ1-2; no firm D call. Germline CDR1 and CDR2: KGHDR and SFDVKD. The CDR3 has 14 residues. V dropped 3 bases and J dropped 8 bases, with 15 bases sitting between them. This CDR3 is CATSDERERHGYTF. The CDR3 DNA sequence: TGTGCCACCAGTGATGAGAGGGAACGTCACGGCTACACCTTC.

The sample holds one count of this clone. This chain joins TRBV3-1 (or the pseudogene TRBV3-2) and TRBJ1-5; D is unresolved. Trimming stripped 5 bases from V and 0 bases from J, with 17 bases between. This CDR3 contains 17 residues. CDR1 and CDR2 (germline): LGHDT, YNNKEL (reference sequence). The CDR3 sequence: CASSSSPIPVSNQPQHF. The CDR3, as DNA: TGTGCCAGCAGCTCTTCCCCGATTCCGGTTAGCAATCAGCCCCAGCATTTT.

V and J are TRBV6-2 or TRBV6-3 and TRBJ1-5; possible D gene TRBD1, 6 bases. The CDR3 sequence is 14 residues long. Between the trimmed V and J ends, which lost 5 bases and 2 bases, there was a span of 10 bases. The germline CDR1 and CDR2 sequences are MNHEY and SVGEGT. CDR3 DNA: TGTGCCAGCAGTGGTACAGGGCGCAATCAGCCCCAGCATTTT. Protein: CASSGTGRNQPQHF.

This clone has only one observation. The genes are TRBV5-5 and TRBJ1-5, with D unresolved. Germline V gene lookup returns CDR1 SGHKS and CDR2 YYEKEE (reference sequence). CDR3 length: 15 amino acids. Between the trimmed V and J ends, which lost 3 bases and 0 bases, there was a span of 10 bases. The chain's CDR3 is CASSSGANSNQPQHF. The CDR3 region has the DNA TGTGCCAGCAGCTCGGGCGCGAATAGCAATCAGCCCCAGCATTTT.

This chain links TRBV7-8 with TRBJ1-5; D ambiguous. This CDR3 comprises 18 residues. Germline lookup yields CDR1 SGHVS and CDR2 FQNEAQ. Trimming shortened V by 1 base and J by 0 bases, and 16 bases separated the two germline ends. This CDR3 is CASSLGAVGPHSNQPQHF. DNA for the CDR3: TGTGCCAGCAGCTTAGGAGCAGTTGGTCCTCATAGCAATCAGCCCCAGCATTTT.